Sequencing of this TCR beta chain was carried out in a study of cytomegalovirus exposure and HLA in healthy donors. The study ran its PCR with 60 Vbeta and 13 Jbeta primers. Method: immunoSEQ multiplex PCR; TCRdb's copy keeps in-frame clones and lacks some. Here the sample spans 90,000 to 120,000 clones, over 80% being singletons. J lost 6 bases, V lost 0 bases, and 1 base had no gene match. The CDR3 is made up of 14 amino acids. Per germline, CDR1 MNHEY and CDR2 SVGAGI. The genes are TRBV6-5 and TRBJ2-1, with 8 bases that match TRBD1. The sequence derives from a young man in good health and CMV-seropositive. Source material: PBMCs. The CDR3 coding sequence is TGTGCCAGCAGTTACTCCACAGGGGGCAATGAGCAGTTCTTC. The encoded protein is CASSYSTGGNEQFF.